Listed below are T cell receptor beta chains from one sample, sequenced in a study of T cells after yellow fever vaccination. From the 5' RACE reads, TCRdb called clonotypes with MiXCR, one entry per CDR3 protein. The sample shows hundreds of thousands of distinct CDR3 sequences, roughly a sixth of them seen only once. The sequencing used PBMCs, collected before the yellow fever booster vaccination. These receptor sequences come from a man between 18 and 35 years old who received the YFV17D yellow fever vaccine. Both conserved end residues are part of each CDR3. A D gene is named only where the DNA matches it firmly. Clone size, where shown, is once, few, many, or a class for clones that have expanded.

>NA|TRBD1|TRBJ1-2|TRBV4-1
TGCGCCAGCAGCCCCCGACCCCGGGACAGGGACTATGGCTACACCTTC
CASSPRPRDRDYGYTF
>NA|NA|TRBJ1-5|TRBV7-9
TGTGCCAGCAGCCCCAGCGGCTGGGGGACGAGGCAGCCCCAGCATTTT
CASSPSGWGTRQPQHF
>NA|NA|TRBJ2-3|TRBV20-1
TGCAGTGCTAGCTTACTAGCAGGAGATACGCAGTATTTT
CSASLLAGDTQYF
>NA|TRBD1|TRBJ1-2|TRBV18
TGTGCCAGCTCACCACCCGGGACAGCCAGAGTCGGCTACACCTTC
CASSPPGTARVGYTF
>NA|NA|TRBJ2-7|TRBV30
TGTGCCTGGAGTAGTCGGGCCTACGAGCAGTACTTC
CAWSSRAYEQYF
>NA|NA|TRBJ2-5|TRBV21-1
TGTGCCAGCAGCAAAGTCTATCCGACTAGCGGGACTCAGGGGACCCAGTACTTC
CASSKVYPTSGTQGTQYF
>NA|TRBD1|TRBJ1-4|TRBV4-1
TGCGCCAGCAGCCACCATCCGGGACAGGGGGACGATAATGAAAAACTGTTTTTT
CASSHHPGQGDDNEKLFF
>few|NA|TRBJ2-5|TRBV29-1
TGCAGCGTTGAAGATTCCAGGACAGTTGGTGAGACCCAGTACTTC
CSVEDSRTVGETQYF
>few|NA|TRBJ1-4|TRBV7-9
TGTGCCAGCAGCTTCCCCTACGGGAAGACTAATGAAAAACTGTTTTTT
CASSFPYGKTNEKLFF
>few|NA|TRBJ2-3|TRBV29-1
TGCAGCGTTGACGCGAGCGACAGTAGGACGCAGTATTTT
CSVDASDSRTQYF
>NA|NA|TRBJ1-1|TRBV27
TGTGCCAGCGGTAGGGGAGGTCGGACTGAAGCTTTCTTT
CASGRGGRTEAFF
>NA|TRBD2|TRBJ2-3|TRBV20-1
TGCAGTGCCCCTTGGCGGGGGGCGGATACGCAGTATTTT
CSAPWRGADTQYF
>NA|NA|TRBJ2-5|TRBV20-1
TGCAGTGCTAGCCTCTCTATGGAGACCCAGTACTTC
CSASLSMETQYF
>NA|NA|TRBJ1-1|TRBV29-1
TGCAGCGTTGTCCGGGACATCATGAACACTGAAGCTTTCTTT
CSVVRDIMNTEAFF
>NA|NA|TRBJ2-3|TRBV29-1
TGCAGCGTCGGGGCGTCCACAGATACGCAGTATTTT
CSVGASTDTQYF
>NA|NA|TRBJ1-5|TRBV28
TGTGCCAGCAGTTTGAAGGGCCAGCCCCAGCATTTT
CASSLKGQPQHF
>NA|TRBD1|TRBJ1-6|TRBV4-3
TGCGCCAGCAGCCAAGCCAGGGGGAGTTCACCCCTCCACTTT
CASSQARGSSPLHF
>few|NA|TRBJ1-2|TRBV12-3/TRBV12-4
TGTGCCAGCAGTTTCTCCGGGAGAAGTGGCTACACCTTC
CASSFSGRSGYTF
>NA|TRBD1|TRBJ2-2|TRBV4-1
TGCGCCAGCAGCCCTATTCGCGAGGGGGCCCGGGAGCTGTTTTTT
CASSPIREGARELFF
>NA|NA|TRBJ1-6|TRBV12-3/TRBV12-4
TGTGCCAGCAGTTTTGGCAGGGGAGGTTATTCACCCCTCCACTTT
CASSFGRGGYSPLHF
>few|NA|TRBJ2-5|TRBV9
TGTGCCAGCAGCCCCGTAGGGCCACAGGAGACCCAGTACTTC
CASSPVGPQETQYF
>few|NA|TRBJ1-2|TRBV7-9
TGTGCCAGCAGCTCACCCGGGAGGGTTCCGTCTGGCTACACCTTC
CASSSPGRVPSGYTF
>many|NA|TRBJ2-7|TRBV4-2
TGTGCCAGCAGCCAAGAATACGCACCCTCTCTTTCCTACGAGCAGTACTTC
CASSQEYAPSLSYEQYF
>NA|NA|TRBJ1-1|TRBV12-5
TGTGCTAGTGACTCCGAAGACCTAGAGGGAAAGAACACTGAAGCTTTCTTT
CASDSEDLEGKNTEAFF
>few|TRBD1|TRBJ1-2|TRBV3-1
TGTGCCAGCAGCCAAGATAAGGGGGCGGGATCCTATGGCTACACCTTC
CASSQDKGAGSYGYTF
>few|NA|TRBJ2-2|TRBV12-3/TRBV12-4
TGTGCCAGCAGTCCCTTACTTACCGGGGAGCTGTTTTTT
CASSPLLTGELFF
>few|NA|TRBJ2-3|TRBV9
TGTGCCAGCAGCGTAGTTGAGGGGGAGACAGATACGCAGTATTTT
CASSVVEGETDTQYF
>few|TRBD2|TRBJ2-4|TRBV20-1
TGCAGTGCTAGCTTCCTAGCGGGGACCCTAGCCAAAAACATTCAGTACTTC
CSASFLAGTLAKNIQYF
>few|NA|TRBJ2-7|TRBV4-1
TGCGCCAGCAGCCAAGACCCGGGACTTAACTCCTACGAGCAGTACTTC
CASSQDPGLNSYEQYF
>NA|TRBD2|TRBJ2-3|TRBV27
TGTGCCAGCAGTTTATTAGCGGGGGGGGTGAGGGGTACGCAGTATTTT
CASSLLAGGVRGTQYF
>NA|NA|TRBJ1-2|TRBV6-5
TGTGCCAGCCGGGCTTTCTATGGCTACACCTTC
CASRAFYGYTF
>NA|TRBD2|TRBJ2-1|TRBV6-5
TGTGCCAGCAGCCACGGACTAGCGGGGGGGCTATCCTACAATGAGCAGTTCTTC
CASSHGLAGGLSYNEQFF
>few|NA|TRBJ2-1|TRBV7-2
TGTGCCAGCACCGTCGTGGGGGGGCCTTACAATGAGCAGTTCTTC
CASTVVGGPYNEQFF
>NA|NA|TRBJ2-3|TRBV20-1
TGCAGTGCTGCGGAAGACCTAAGCACAGATACGCAGTATTTT
CSAAEDLSTDTQYF
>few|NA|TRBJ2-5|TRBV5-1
TGCGCCAGCAGCCGCCAGCCGGGACTTCGGGAGACCCAGTACTTC
CASSRQPGLRETQYF
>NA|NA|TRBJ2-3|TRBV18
TGTGCCAGCTCACCGGGCGGGGTCGGCACAGATACGCAGTATTTT
CASSPGGVGTDTQYF
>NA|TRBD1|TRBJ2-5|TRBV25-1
TGTGCCAGCAGTGAGTCCGGGACAGGGGGCCTGGAGACCCAGTACTTC
CASSESGTGGLETQYF
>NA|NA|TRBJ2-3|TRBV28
TGTGCCAGCATTTCCGTCAGGACAGATACGCAGTATTTT
CASISVRTDTQYF
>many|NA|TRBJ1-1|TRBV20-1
TGCAGAGGCCGGGGTACCAACACTGAAGCTTTCTTT
CRGRGTNTEAFF
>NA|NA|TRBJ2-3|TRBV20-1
TGCAGTGCTAGAGTTTGGGGAGGCACAGATACGCAGTATTTT
CSARVWGGTDTQYF
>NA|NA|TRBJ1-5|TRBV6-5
TGTGCCAGCAGCCAAGACTGGGGACCTAGTACCGGTCCTAATCAGCCCCAGCATTTT
CASSQDWGPSTGPNQPQHF
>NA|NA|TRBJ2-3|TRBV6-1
TGTGCCAGCCCAGGGGGAGGAGACACAGATACGCAGTATTTT
CASPGGGDTDTQYF
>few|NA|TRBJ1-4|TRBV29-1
TGCAGCGTTACAAAACTTGGTACCCCTAAAGAAAAACTGTTTTTT
CSVTKLGTPKEKLFF
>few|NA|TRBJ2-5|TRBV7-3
TGTGCCAGCAGCTTATTAGGCCGACCCACGTACCAAGAGACCCAGTACTTC
CASSLLGRPTYQETQYF
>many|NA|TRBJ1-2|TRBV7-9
TGTGCCAGCAGCCAGGGCGGGGACTATGGCTACACCTTC
CASSQGGDYGYTF
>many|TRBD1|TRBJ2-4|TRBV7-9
TGTGCCAGCAGCACTTTGGGACAGGGCAACATTCAGTACTTC
CASSTLGQGNIQYF
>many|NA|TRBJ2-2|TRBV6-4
TGTGCCAGCAGTGAGACTAGCACCGGGGAGCTGTTTTTT
CASSETSTGELFF
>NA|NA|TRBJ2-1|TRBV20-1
TGCAGTGCTAGCTGGGTCAGCTCCTACAATGAGCAGTTCTTC
CSASWVSSYNEQFF
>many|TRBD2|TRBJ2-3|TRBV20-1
TGCAGTGCTAGTAGGGCTAGCGGGGGCACAGATACGCAGTATTTT
CSASRASGGTDTQYF
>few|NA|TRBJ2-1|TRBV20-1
TGCAGTGCCGGGACACTAGGCACCTACAATGAGCAGTTCTTC
CSAGTLGTYNEQFF
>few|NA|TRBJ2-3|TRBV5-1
TGCGCCAGCAGCAGAACCAGGTCCCCAGATACGCAGTATTTT
CASSRTRSPDTQYF
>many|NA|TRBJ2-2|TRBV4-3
TGCGCCAGCAGCCCCAGACCAGAACCTAACACCGGGGAGCTGTTTTTT
CASSPRPEPNTGELFF
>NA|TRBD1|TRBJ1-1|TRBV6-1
TGTGCCAGCAGAGCCCGGTGGGGGACAGCCCTGAACACTGAAGCTTTCTTT
CASRARWGTALNTEAFF
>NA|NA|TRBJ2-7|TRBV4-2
TGTGCCAGCAGCCAAGATAGGTCCAGATTCCCTTATTCCTACGAGCAGTACTTC
CASSQDRSRFPYSYEQYF